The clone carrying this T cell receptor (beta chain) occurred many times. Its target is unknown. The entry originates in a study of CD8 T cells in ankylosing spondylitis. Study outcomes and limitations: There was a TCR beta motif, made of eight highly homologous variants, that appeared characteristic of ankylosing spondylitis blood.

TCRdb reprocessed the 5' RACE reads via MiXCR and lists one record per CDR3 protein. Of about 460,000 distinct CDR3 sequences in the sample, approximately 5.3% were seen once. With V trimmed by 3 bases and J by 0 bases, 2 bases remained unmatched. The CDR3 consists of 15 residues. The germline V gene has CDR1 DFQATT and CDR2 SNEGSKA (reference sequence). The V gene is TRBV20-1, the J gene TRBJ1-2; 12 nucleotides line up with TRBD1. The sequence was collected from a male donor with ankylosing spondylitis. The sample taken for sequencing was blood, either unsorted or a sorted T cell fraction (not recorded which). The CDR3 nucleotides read TGCAGTGCTAGGGGACAGGGGGCGACTAACTATGGCTACACCTTC. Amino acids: CSARGQGATNYGYTF.